The sequence of this TCR beta chain was determined in a study of identifying expanded T cells in peripheral blood. Measured with immunoSEQ multiplex PCR; TCRdb has only the in-frame clones, and not every one. The table has 50,000 to 60,000 clones, approximately 79% seen once. Germline V lookup: CDR1 SGHRS, CDR2 YFSETQ. V gave up 4 bases and J gave up 5 bases, with 19 bases separating them. The CDR3 is 15 amino acids. The receptor comes from a person between 18 and 75 years old in good health. Sequenced input: blood. The chain couples TRBV5-1 to TRBJ2-7; the D gene is possibly TRBD2 (5 bases). The CDR3 loop is CASSQMVAPRNEQYF. The CDR3, as DNA: TGCGCCAGCAGCCAGATGGTAGCGCCACGGAACGAGCAGTACTTC.